The T cell receptor (beta chain) described here comes from a study of blood T cell repertoires in COVID-19. CDR3 size: 13 residues. The V end lost 5 bases, the J end lost 2 bases, and 8 bases lay between the germline ends. Germline V gives CDR1 MDHEN, CDR2 SYDVKM. The data were produced by immunoSEQ multiplex PCR, yet TCRdb's version contains in-frame clones alone and is incomplete. The data hold about 150,000 clones, with 87% observed a single time. The sequenced sample consisted of PBMCs or T cells enriched from blood (not recorded which). This TCR was recovered from a woman between 40 and 55 years old who had been exposed to COVID-19. The chain combines TRBV28 with TRBJ2-3, with a possible D match to TRBD2 (5 bases). In DNA, the CDR3 is TGTGCCAGCAGTCCGGGGTTCACAGATACGCAGTATTTT. Protein: CASSPGFTDTQYF. The entire variable domain, with the rest obtained from reference TRBV28 and TRBJ2-3, is as follows: DVKVTQSSRYLVKRTGEKVFLECVQDMDHENMFWYRQDPGLGLRLIYFSYDVKMKEKGDIPEGYSVSREKKERFSLILESASTNQTSMYLCASSPGFTDTQYFGPGTRLTVL.